These T cell receptor beta chains were read from a single sample in a study of response to subunit inactivated influenza vaccine. TCRdb reprocessed the RT-PCR reads via MiXCR and lists one record per CDR3 protein. The top ten clones hold 8% to 13% of a sample with around 570,000 distinct CDR3 sequences, about 11% of them seen once. This same sample was also part of a study on T cells expressing NK-cell markers.

The sample was PBMCs from blood, taken on the day of vaccination. These receptors were obtained from a man aged 45-65 years who received an inactivated influenza vaccine. Both conserved end residues are part of each CDR3. The order of the fields is J gene, clone size, V gene, D gene, CDR3 DNA, CDR3 protein. D genes are given only for firm matches. Clone sizes are given selectively: once, few, many, or a class where the clone is expanded.

>TRBJ2-2|NA|TRBV9|TRBD2
TGTGCCAGCAGCCCCGGGGTTAGCGGGAAGTACGGGGAGCTGTTTTTT
CASSPGVSGKYGELFF
>TRBJ2-2|many|TRBV10-3|TRBD1
TGTGCCATCAGGGACAGGGAGACCGGGGAGCTGTTTTTT
CAIRDRETGELFF
>TRBJ1-1|few|TRBV21-1|NA
TGTGCCAGCAGCAAAGCGCTTCGGGGGGCTCTGAACACTGAAGCTTTCTTT
CASSKALRGALNTEAFF
>TRBJ2-1|many|TRBV7-2|NA
TGTGCCAGCAGCTTAGGGGACGGGGGTTTATATGAGCAGTTCTTC
CASSLGDGGLYEQFF
>TRBJ1-2|many|TRBV29-1|NA
TGCAGCGTCGGGACTGTTTATGGCTACACCTTC
CSVGTVYGYTF
>TRBJ2-7|many|TRBV12-3/TRBV12-4|NA
TGTGCCAGCAGTACTTTACTTACCAACTACGAGCAGTACTTC
CASSTLLTNYEQYF
>TRBJ2-7|NA|TRBV10-3|TRBD2
TGTGCCATCAGTGAGGGACTAGCGGGGGAGAGGAGCTCCTACGAGCAGTACTTC
CAISEGLAGERSSYEQYF
>TRBJ2-5|NA|TRBV9|TRBD1
TGTGCCAGCAGCGTGCGGACAGGGTTACAAGAGACCCAGTACTTC
CASSVRTGLQETQYF
>TRBJ2-7|NA|TRBV12-3/TRBV12-4|TRBD1
TGTGCCAGCACCCCGGGACAGGGTCACTACGAGCAGTACTTC
CASTPGQGHYEQYF
>TRBJ2-7|few|TRBV6-1|TRBD1
TGTGCCAGCAGTGGGGACAGGCGCTCCTACGAGCAGTACTTC
CASSGDRRSYEQYF
>TRBJ2-1|few|TRBV6-2/TRBV6-3|TRBD2
TGTGCCAGCAGTCGTTTGACTAGCGGGGCTAGCTCCTACAATGAGCAGTTCTTC
CASSRLTSGASSYNEQFF
>TRBJ2-1|many|TRBV4-2|TRBD2
TGTGCCAGCAGCCAGGGCCAGCGGGAGACTGGTGAGCAGTTCTTC
CASSQGQRETGEQFF
>TRBJ2-1|few|TRBV20-1|NA
TGCAGTGCTAGAGGGGTCCCTGCCCACAATGAGCAGTTCTTC
CSARGVPAHNEQFF
>TRBJ1-1|once|TRBV12-3/TRBV12-4|NA
TGTGCCAGCAGGACCGGGACATCGAACACTGAAGCTTTCTTT
CASRTGTSNTEAFF
>TRBJ1-1|many|TRBV7-9|NA
TGTGCCAGCAGCTTTCAGGGCGTCCGGACCACTGAAGCTTTCTTT
CASSFQGVRTTEAFF
>TRBJ1-6|few|TRBV15|TRBD1
TGTGCCACCAGCAGAGGCGCGGGACAGTATAATTCACCCCTCCACTTT
CATSRGAGQYNSPLHF
>TRBJ2-4|NA|TRBV5-1|NA
TGCGCCAGCAGCTGGGGAAGGAAAAACATTCAGTACTTC
CASSWGRKNIQYF
>TRBJ2-3|NA|TRBV12-3/TRBV12-4|NA
TGTGCCAGCAGGCACAGGGTCGGCACAGATACGCAGTATTTT
CASRHRVGTDTQYF
>TRBJ2-7|few|TRBV28|TRBD2
TGTGCCAGCAGTGGAACCGGGACTAGCGCAATCTACGAGCAGTACTTC
CASSGTGTSAIYEQYF
>TRBJ2-5|NA|TRBV5-5|NA
TGTGCCAGCAGCTTGGCGCCGGGCAGGGAAGAGACCCAGTACTTC
CASSLAPGREETQYF
>TRBJ1-5|NA|TRBV5-5|TRBD1
TGTGCCAGCATGAAAGGGGGCTATAGCAATCAGCCCCAGCATTTT
CASMKGGYSNQPQHF
>TRBJ2-3|few|TRBV4-2|TRBD1
TGTGCCAGCAGCCAAGGCAGACAGGGCGGGACAGATACGCAGTATTTT
CASSQGRQGGTDTQYF
>TRBJ2-2|few|TRBV4-3|NA
TGCGCCAGCAGCCACGGGCAGAACACCGGGGAGCTGTTTTTT
CASSHGQNTGELFF
>TRBJ2-2|many|TRBV12-3/TRBV12-4|TRBD1
TGTGCCAGCAGGCCCGGGACAGCGAACACCGGGGAGCTGTTTTTT
CASRPGTANTGELFF
>TRBJ1-2|NA|TRBV9|NA
TGTGCCAGCAGCGCCCCGTCACAGGGTTGGGGCTACACCTTC
CASSAPSQGWGYTF
>TRBJ2-1|many|TRBV18|NA
TGTGCCAGCTCACCAGGGCAGGAAATATACAATGAGCAGTTCTTC
CASSPGQEIYNEQFF